This T cell receptor beta chain originates from a study of blood T cell repertoires in COVID-19. Study-level information: In each case, the material was cDNA or gDNA derived from T cells, B-cell-depleted T cells, or PBMCs.

The CDR3 loop spans 13 amino acids. The V and J ends lost 0 bases and 8 bases respectively, with 8 bases between them. Germline loops: CDR1 LGHNA, CDR2 YSLEER. Source study methods: Quantification of nucleated cells was approximated via reference gene primer amplification. Method: immunoSEQ multiplex PCR; TCRdb's copy keeps in-frame clones and lacks some. The V and J calls and the clone size are those of that table, but D and trimming were determined from the DNA. The data hold 200,000 or so clones, with roughly 79% observed a single time. The TCR sequence derives from a man in his fifties or sixties with active or convalescent COVID-19. The chain couples TRBV4-3 to TRBJ2-1; D is uncertain. The sequencing sample was made of peripheral blood. CDR3: CASSQDRAHEQFF. The CDR3, as DNA: TGCGCCAGCAGCCAAGATCGAGCCCATGAGCAGTTCTTC.